This paragraph covers one T cell receptor (beta chain) sequence. Treatment in this sample: about 20 received Ad26.COV2.S at low or high dose, single or two shots; about five received placebo; per-sample allocation not given. Samples came from day 63 after the first vaccine or placebo injection. As its vector, the vaccine had Ad26, which expressed Wuhan-strain SARS-CoV-2 spike. The data originate from a study of Ad26.COV2.S vaccination and SARS-CoV-2 variants. Sequenced by immunoSEQ multiplex PCR; TCRdb stores in-frame clones only, minus some. This table has more than 300,000 clones, 85% to 90% appearing once. The sequence was collected from a person aged 18-65 years who received the Ad26.COV2.S COVID-19 vaccine or a placebo. The sequenced sample was peripheral blood, obtained in a trial of Ad26.COV2.S vaccine versus placebo.

The CDR3 loop is CASRWDVFYEQFF. CDR3 coding DNA: TGCGCCAGCAGATGGGACGTATTCTATGAGCAGTTCTTC. The rearrangement uses TRBV5-1 and TRBJ2-1, with D possibly called TRBD1 or TRBD2 (5 bases each). Germline V gives CDR1 SGHRS, CDR2 YFSETQ. The CDR3 covers 13 residues. The V end lost 5 bases, the J end lost 8 bases, and 14 bases lay between the germline ends.